The 11 T cell receptor beta chains below were found in one sample sequenced in a study of T cell responses to AZD1222 COVID-19 vaccine. Here immunoSEQ multiplex PCR was the method, and the copy in TCRdb shows in-frame clones only, minus some. The sample yields 130,000 to 150,000 clones, about nine tenths seen once. The material was peripheral blood, obtained on day 0 of AZD1222 vaccination. These TCRs come from an adult in good health.

The CDR3 here is CASSMFSGQPQHF. CDR3 in DNA: TGTGCCAGTAGTATGTTCTCGGGGCAGCCCCAGCATTTT. The V gene is TRBV19, the J gene TRBJ1-5; D unresolved. Trimming removed 3 bases at V and 7 bases at J, with 10 bases between. This CDR3 is built from 13 residues. Germline V CDR1 and CDR2: LNHDA, SQIVND (reference sequence).

The V and J genes are TRBV7-2 and TRBJ2-5; D is unresolved. The CDR3 has 15 amino acids. With 5 bases removed from V and 2 bases from J, the gap between germline ends came to 15 bases. Germline loops: CDR1 SGHTA, CDR2 FQGNSA. The CDR3 DNA reads as TGTGCCAGCAGCCAGACCTCGACAATACAAGAGACCCAGTACTTC. This sequence encodes CASSQTSTIQETQYF.

The chain joins TRBV19 to TRBJ1-5; D possibly corresponds to TRBD1 (5 bases). CDR3 length equals 17 residues. Trimming removed 9 bases from V and 0 bases from J, with 21 bases in between. Germline V gene sequence: CDR1 LNHDA, CDR2 SQIVND (reference sequence). The CDR3 is CASRQSGLHYSNQPQHF. CDR3 nucleotide sequence: TGTGCCAGCCGACAGTCGGGGCTACACTATAGCAATCAGCCCCAGCATTTT. The full variable domain, rest sourced from reference TRBV19 and TRBJ1-5, is DGGITQSPKYLFRKEGQNVTLSCEQNLNHDAMYWYRQDPGQGLRLIYYSQIVNDFQKGDIAEGYSVSREKKESFPLTVTSAQKNPTAFYLCASRQSGLHYSNQPQHFGDGTRLSIL.

The J gene is TRBJ2-4, the V gene TRBV11-1; possible D gene TRBD2, 6 bases. The CDR3 loop spans 14 amino acids. Germline values: CDR1 SGHAT, CDR2 FQDESV (reference sequence). The V end was cut by 5 bases, the J end by 3 bases, with 11 bases between. CDR3 sequence (DNA): TGTGCCAGCAGCGGGGACTTCAACAAAAACATTCAGTACTTC. The encoded protein is CASSGDFNKNIQYF.

J is TRBJ1-6 and V is TRBV10-3; no firm D call. V was trimmed by 4 bases and J by 10 bases, leaving 14 bases between them. CDR1 and CDR2 from the germline V gene are ENHRY and SYGVKD. The CDR3 runs to 14 residues. CDR3 residues: CAISVGTMESPLHF. DNA of the CDR3: TGTGCCATCAGTGTGGGAACAATGGAATCACCCCTCCACTTT.

The V and J genes are TRBV5-5 and TRBJ2-7; a possible D gene is TRBD2 (5 bases). CDR1 and CDR2 from the germline V gene are SGHKS and YYEKEE (reference sequence). The CDR3 length is 12 residues. V lost 2 bases, J lost 5 bases, and 8 bases lay in between. The CDR3 DNA reads as TGTGCCAGCAGCTTCAGAGCGGACGAGCAGTACTTC. Its translation: CASSFRADEQYF.

J is TRBJ2-1 and V is TRBV11-2; the D call may be TRBD1 or TRBD2 (6 bases each). Trimming stripped 6 bases from V and 10 bases from J, with 19 bases between. From germline, CDR1 is SGHAT and CDR2 FQNNGV. This CDR3 comprises 14 residues. The CDR3 spells CASSPDRTTGEQFF. For the CDR3, the DNA is TGTGCCAGCAGTCCCGACAGGACTACGGGAGAGCAGTTCTTC.

CDR3 residues: CAWSVLGVYQETQYF. Written as DNA, the CDR3 is TGTGCCTGGAGTGTACTCGGGGTGTACCAAGAGACCCAGTACTTC. The rearrangement joins TRBV30 to TRBJ2-5, with D tentatively TRBD2 (5 bases). V lost 0 bases and J 0 bases, leaving 11 bases between the germline ends. Germline V gene sequence: CDR1 GTSNPN, CDR2 SVGIG (reference sequence). The CDR3 is 15 residues long.

The rearrangement uses TRBV29-1 and TRBJ1-1; D is ambiguous. CDR1 is SQVTM and CDR2 is ANQGSEA in the germline V gene. Trimming took off 7 bases at V and 3 bases at J, with 9 bases between the two ends. The CDR3 loop spans 11 amino acids. The CDR3 region is CSGRHDTEAFF. As DNA, the CDR3 is TGCAGCGGACGACATGACACTGAAGCTTTCTTT.

The V call is TRBV4-1, the J call TRBJ2-7; 10 bases are a match to TRBD1. Germline assignment: CDR1 MGHRA and CDR2 YSYEKL. With V trimmed by 3 bases and J by 6 bases, 14 bases remained unmatched. There are 17 residues in the CDR3. The CDR3 DNA is TGCGCCAGCAGCCAGAGAACCGCGGACAGGGGGATGGCCGAGCAGTACTTC. Translating gives CASSQRTADRGMAEQYF.

The chain has TRBV5-4 and TRBJ2-7, with 9 positions matching TRBD2. Trimming took 0 bases from V and 0 from J; bases not matched to a gene: 7. CDR1 and CDR2 from the germline V gene are SGHNT and YYREEE (reference sequence). The CDR3 is 17 amino acids. In nucleotides, the CDR3 is TGTGCCAGCAGCTTGGGGGACCTAGCGGGGCCCTCCTACGAGCAGTACTTC. Encoded protein: CASSLGDLAGPSYEQYF.